This T cell receptor beta chain was observed in a study of control samples from healthy donors and cancer patients. The CDR3 has 14 residues. The germline V gene has CDR1 SGHRS and CDR2 YFSETQ. Trimming took 4 bases from V and 4 from J, leaving 14 bases between them. Clones were read by immunoSEQ multiplex PCR, and TCRdb kept only the in-frame ones, dropping some. The sample has about 270,000 clones; over 75% are singletons. The receptor was derived from a woman aged 55-70 years with lung cancer. Sequencing input: PBMCs. The chain joins TRBV5-1 to TRBJ1-2, with unresolved D. The CDR3 sequence: CASSPDWLIYGYTF. The CDR3 DNA reads as TGCGCCAGCAGCCCGGACTGGCTGATCTATGGCTACACCTTC.